What follows are 27 T cell receptor beta chains derived from one specimen sequenced in a study of shared clonotypes between healthy human individuals. Assay used: immunoSEQ multiplex PCR; TCRdb lists only in-frame clones, some missing. The sample carries 550,000 to 800,000 clones, 90% recorded once. The sequencing input was memory CD8+ T cells from PBMCs. Subset noted: CD45RO+ cells pooled with CCR7-negative TemRA cells. All receptors derive from a man younger than 35 in good health. Some clones in this sample may be carry-over from other donors' samples.

V is TRBV18 and J is TRBJ1-1, with no clear D. The germline gives CDR1 KGHSH, CDR2 LQKENI. The ends were cut back, 3 bases at V and 0 bases at J, with 8 bases in the middle. The CDR3 has 14 amino acids. This CDR3 reads CASSPVPMNTEAFF. CDR3 sequence (DNA): TGTGCCAGCTCACCCGTCCCAATGAACACTGAAGCTTTCTTT.

The chain couples TRBV19 to TRBJ1-4; D gene unclear. Germline V gene data show CDR1 as LNHDA and CDR2 as SQIVND (reference sequence). V was cut by 6 bases and J by 11 bases, with 10 bases left in between. The length of the CDR3 is 11 residues. The CDR3 nucleotides are TGTGCCAGTAGGAACCACGGTAAACTGTTTTTT. This gives the protein CASRNHGKLFF.

The chain couples TRBV6-5 to TRBJ1-1, with no clear D. The CDR3 has 13 residues. V shed 0 bases and J shed 7 bases, with 9 bases lying between them. Germline V gene data show CDR1 as MNHEY and CDR2 as SVGAGI. CDR3 amino acids: CASSYSLTIEAFF. The CDR3, as DNA: TGTGCCAGCAGTTACTCATTGACAATTGAAGCTTTCTTT.

The V call is TRBV19, the J call TRBJ1-5; D is undetermined. V lost 1 base and J 3 bases, leaving 13 bases between the germline ends. Germline V gene data show CDR1 as LNHDA and CDR2 as SQIVND (reference sequence). The CDR3 runs 16 residues. CDR3 DNA: TGTGCCAGTAGTATAGTACGCGGTGGGATCAATCAGCCCCAGCATTTT. Its translation is CASSIVRGGINQPQHF.

The chain combines TRBV19 with TRBJ1-5, with 7 positions matching TRBD1. CDR1 and CDR2 (germline): LNHDA, SQIVND (reference sequence). The CDR3 has 16 amino acids. The V segment lost 7 bases and the J segment 1 base; nucleotides outside the gene matches: 10. The CDR3 here is CASIDRVASSNQPQHF. CDR3 DNA sequence: TGTGCCAGTATCGACAGGGTTGCTTCGAGCAATCAGCCCCAGCATTTT.

The CDR3 DNA is TGTGCCAGCAGTTCGGGACTAGCGGGAGGGCCCCACAATGAGCAGTTCTTC. Protein product: CASSSGLAGGPHNEQFF. V is TRBV27 and J is TRBJ2-1, with TRBD2 matching 16 bases. The CDR3 runs to 17 residues. Trimming took 4 bases from V and 5 from J; bases not matched to a gene: 5. From germline, CDR1 is MNHEY and CDR2 SMNVEV (reference sequence).

The chain has TRBV4-1 and TRBJ2-7, with a possible D match to TRBD2 (8 bases). The germline V gene has CDR1 MGHRA and CDR2 YSYEKL. Trimming took 2 bases from V and 6 from J, leaving 14 bases between them. This CDR3 region has 14 residues. CDR3 DNA: TGCGCCAGCAGCCAACGGGAGGGGGCGAGCGAGCAGTACTTC. This gives the protein CASSQREGASEQYF.

The gene calls are TRBV10-3 and TRBJ1-6; TRBD1 is a possible D gene (5 bases). V was clipped by 3 bases and J by 5 bases, with 8 bases between them. Germline V gives CDR1 ENHRY, CDR2 SYGVKD. The CDR3 spans 14 residues. DNA of the CDR3: TGTGCCATCAGTGAATGGGGGGATAATTCACCCCTCCACTTT. This translates into CAISEWGDNSPLHF.

The chain joins TRBV7-9 to TRBJ2-7, with D unresolved. V lost 10 bases and J 3 bases, leaving 13 bases between the germline ends. CDR3 size: 12 residues. Germline assignment: CDR1 SEHNR and CDR2 FQNEAQ (reference sequence). The CDR3 loop is CAIGNPGYEQYF. The CDR3 region has the DNA TGTGCCATAGGGAACCCCGGCTACGAGCAGTACTTC.

Only one count was recorded for this clone. The chain links TRBV4-1 to TRBJ2-7, with D tentatively TRBD1 (5 bases). Looked up from germline, CDR1 is MGHRA and CDR2 is YSYEKL. Trimming stripped 0 bases from V and 3 bases from J, with 15 bases between. This CDR3 is 16 amino acids long. The DNA for the CDR3 is TGCGCCAGCAGCCAAGATTCTGCCGGAAGGGGCTACGAGCAGTACTTC. This encodes CASSQDSAGRGYEQYF.

The chain combines TRBV2 with TRBJ2-3, with a possible D match to TRBD2 (6 bases). The germline gives CDR1 SNHLY, CDR2 FYNNEI. With 8 bases removed from V and 0 bases from J, the gap between germline ends came to 12 bases. The CDR3 contains 14 residues. This CDR3 reads CASLGGYSTDTQYF. The CDR3, as DNA: TGTGCCAGCCTAGGAGGGTATAGCACAGATACGCAGTATTTT.

This chain links TRBV11-2 with TRBJ1-1; D unclear. The CDR3 contains 11 residues. Germline-derived CDR1 and CDR2 are SGHAT and FQNNGV. With 5 bases removed from V and 4 bases from J, the gap between germline ends came to 5 bases. This CDR3 reads CASSPGTEAFF. The CDR3 nucleotides are TGTGCCAGCAGCCCGGGCACTGAAGCTTTCTTT. Variable domain in full (rest from reference TRBV11-2 and TRBJ1-1): EAGVAQSPRYKIIEKRQSVAFWCNPISGHATLYWYQQILGQGPKLLIQFQNNGVVDDSQLPKDRFSAERLKGVDSTLKIQPAKLEDSAVYLCASSPGTEAFFGQGTRLTVV.

In this sample, this clone turned up once. The chain is built from TRBV6-1 and TRBJ1-1; D gene ambiguous. CDR1 MNHNS and CDR2 SASEGT come from the germline V gene. CDR3 size: 13 residues. The V end lost 4 bases, the J end lost 11 bases, and 17 bases lay between the germline ends. This CDR3 is CASSARGLGGAFF. In DNA, the CDR3 is TGTGCCAGCAGTGCCCGCGGACTGGGAGGGGCTTTCTTT.

This clone appeared a few times. V usage is TRBV5-4 and J usage is TRBJ1-1, with D possibly matching TRBD1 (5 bases). From germline, CDR1 is SGHNT and CDR2 YYREEE (reference sequence). Trimming pared 3 bases from V and 6 bases from J, leaving 18 bases between. The CDR3 runs to 15 residues. CDR3 sequence reads: CASSWMGGGSSEAFF. The CDR3 region has the DNA TGTGCCAGCAGCTGGATGGGGGGAGGTAGCTCTGAAGCTTTCTTT.

The chain carries TRBV27 and TRBJ2-7, with D perhaps matching TRBD2 (6 bases). Trimming took off 5 bases at V and 4 bases at J, with 24 bases between the two ends. The CDR3 totals 17 residues. Germline V gene data show CDR1 as MNHEY and CDR2 as SMNVEV (reference sequence). CDR3 residues: CASSPNPQEGGIYEQYF. DNA of the CDR3: TGTGCCAGCAGTCCCAACCCTCAGGAGGGTGGAATTTACGAGCAGTACTTC.

The chain combines TRBV2 with TRBJ2-7; D call uncertain. Germline lookup yields CDR1 SNHLY and CDR2 FYNNEI. CDR3 length: 12 residues. V was pared by 5 bases and J by 6 bases, with 11 bases between. DNA of the CDR3: TGTGCCAGCAGTTTCGGTATGTTCGAGCAGTACTTC. The encoded protein is CASSFGMFEQYF.

The chain carries TRBV28 and TRBJ1-4; perhaps TRBD1 as D (6 bases). The CDR3 sequence is 14 residues long. CDR1 is MDHEN, CDR2 SYDVKM, per germline. The V and J ends lost 2 bases and 7 bases respectively, with 11 bases between them. The CDR3 nucleotides read TGTGCCAGCAGTTTAGTCGAGGGGGGTGAAAAACTGTTTTTT. Its protein is CASSLVEGGEKLFF.

This rearrangement joins TRBV27 to TRBJ2-7, with a weak D call TRBD1 (6 bases). From germline, CDR1 is MNHEY and CDR2 SMNVEV (reference sequence). V was pared by 3 bases and J by 5 bases, with 11 bases between. The CDR3 runs 13 residues. The CDR3 DNA sequence: TGTGCCAGCAGTTTGCAGGGGAGCGACGAGCAGTACTTC. Translating gives CASSLQGSDEQYF.

This clone was counted a single time. The chain carries TRBV4-1 and TRBJ2-5; TRBD2 matches 7 bases. Matching the DNA end better, TRBJ2-7 makes the J call doubtful. This CDR3 has 17 residues. The germline V gene has CDR1 MGHRA and CDR2 YSYEKL. For the CDR3, the DNA is TGCGCCAGCAGCCTTCAGGCGGGGCTAGCGGCCAACTACGAGCAGTACTTC. This gives the protein CASSLQAGLAANYEQYF.

This clone has just one count. V gene TRBV9 combines with J gene TRBJ2-5; no firm D call. V was cut by 4 bases and J by 0 bases, with 10 bases left in between. Germline CDR1 is SGDLS and CDR2 is YYNGEE. CDR3 size: 14 residues. CDR3 region: CASSSRVDQETQYF. The CDR3 DNA reads as TGTGCCAGCAGCAGCCGGGTGGACCAAGAGACCCAGTACTTC.

This clone is a singleton in its sample. This same CDR3 is encoded by further DNA sequences in the sample. The chain couples TRBV5-5 to TRBJ1-1, with no clear D. The V and J ends lost 1 base and 2 bases respectively, with 0 bases between them. Germline V lookup: CDR1 SGHKS, CDR2 YYEKEE (reference sequence). The CDR3 has 11 amino acids. Here the CDR3 DNA reads TGTGCCAGCAGCTTGAACACTGAAGCTTTCTTT. Its translation: CASSLNTEAFF.

This clone was recorded a few times. The chain has TRBV9 and TRBJ1-1; the D gene is possibly TRBD1 (5 bases). V lost 3 bases and J lost 6, with 18 bases in between. The CDR3 loop spans 15 amino acids. Germline V CDR1 and CDR2: SGDLS, YYNGEE. The CDR3 nucleotides are TGTGCCAGCAGCGACGGGGGAGGGGTATGGGCTGAAGCTTTCTTT. Translation gives CASSDGGGVWAEAFF.

This sequence joins TRBV9 and TRBJ2-1, with D tentatively TRBD2 (6 bases). CDR3 length: 13 residues. Germline CDR1 and CDR2: SGDLS and YYNGEE. V lost 3 bases, J lost 5 bases, and 9 bases lay in between. In DNA form, the CDR3 reads TGTGCCAGCAGCGGCAGGGAGGACAATGAGCAGTTCTTC. Translated: CASSGREDNEQFF.

This chain connects TRBV2 to TRBJ2-1; TRBD2 matches at 8 bases. CDR1 is SNHLY, CDR2 FYNNEI, per germline. After removal of 8 bases from V and 6 bases from J, the junction contained 15 bases not matched to a gene. The CDR3 consists of 16 residues. CDR3 sequence: CASPLGLAGAANEQFF. CDR3 bases: TGTGCCAGCCCCTTGGGCCTAGCGGGCGCGGCCAATGAGCAGTTCTTC. Using reference TRBV2 and TRBJ2-1 for the parts outside the CDR3, the full variable domain is EPEVTQTPSHQVTQMGQEVILRCVPISNHLYFYWYRQILGQKVEFLVSFYNNEISEKSEIFDDQFSVERPDGSNFTLKIRSTKLEDSAMYFCASPLGLAGAANEQFFGPGTRLTVL.

Points on this clone: Distinct nucleotide sequences in the sample also encode this CDR3. This chain joins TRBV27 and TRBJ2-3; D is uncertain. Germline V gene lookup returns CDR1 MNHEY and CDR2 SMNVEV (reference sequence). Trimming removed 4 bases at V and 1 base at J, with 3 bases between. The CDR3 loop spans 12 amino acids. CDR3 coding DNA: TGTGCCAGCAGTTCGCGCACAGATACGCAGTATTTT. It codes for CASSSRTDTQYF.

This clone was seen just once. The chain is built from TRBV7-8 and TRBJ2-1; the match to TRBD2 covers 12 bases. J lost 10 bases, V lost 4 bases, and 8 bases had no gene match. This CDR3 is built from 15 residues. Per the germline V gene, CDR1 is SGHVS and CDR2 is FQNEAQ. For the CDR3, the DNA is TGTGCCAGCAGCTCTCGACTAGCGGGAGTGGGCGAGCAGTTCTTC. Translated: CASSSRLAGVGEQFF.

The chain is built from TRBV28 and TRBJ2-7, with D possibly TRBD2 on 6 matching bases. CDR1 MDHEN and CDR2 SYDVKM come from the germline V gene. The CDR3 runs 13 residues. With 7 bases removed from V and 3 bases from J, the gap between germline ends came to 13 bases. The CDR3 DNA follows: TGTGCCAGCACCCTAGGGAGGCTCTACGAGCAGTACTTC. Translating gives CASTLGRLYEQYF.